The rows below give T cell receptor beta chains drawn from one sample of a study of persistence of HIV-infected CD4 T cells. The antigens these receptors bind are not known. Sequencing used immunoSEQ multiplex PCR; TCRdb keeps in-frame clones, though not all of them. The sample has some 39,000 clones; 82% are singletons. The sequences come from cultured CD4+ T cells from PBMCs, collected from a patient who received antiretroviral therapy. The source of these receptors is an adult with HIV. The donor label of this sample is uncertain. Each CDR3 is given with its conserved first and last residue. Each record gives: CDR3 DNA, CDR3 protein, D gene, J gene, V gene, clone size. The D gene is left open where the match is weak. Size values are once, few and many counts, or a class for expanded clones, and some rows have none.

TGTGCCAGCACTCAGGGGGCGAACTCTGGGGCCAACGTCCTGACTTTC CASTQGANSGANVLTF TRBD1 TRBJ2-6 TRBV7-9 -
TGTGCCAGCAGGACTAACACCGGGGAGCTGTTTTTT CASRTNTGELFF - TRBJ2-2 TRBV5-6 -
TGTGCCAGCAGCCGCGGGACTTCCAACACCGGGGAGCTGTTTTTT CASSRGTSNTGELFF - TRBJ2-2 TRBV5-8 -
TGTGCCATCAGTGAGGGGGCTGACACAGATACGCAGTATTTT CAISEGADTDTQYF - TRBJ2-3 TRBV10-3 -
TGTGCCAGCAGCCAAGGGACACCGGCTAATGAAAAACTGTTTTTT CASSQGTPANEKLFF - TRBJ1-4 TRBV14 -
TGTGCCAGCAGCTTTTTGGCAGGGGGGACAGCTCCACGTACAGATACGCAGTATTTT CASSFLAGGTAPRTDTQYF - TRBJ2-3 TRBV11-2 few
TGTGCCAGCAGTAACCGGGACACCACGAAGACCCAGTACTTC CASSNRDTTKTQYF - TRBJ2-5 TRBV9 -
TGCGCCAGCAGCTTGGACGGACGGACCAACACTGAAGCTTTCTTT CASSLDGRTNTEAFF - TRBJ1-1 TRBV5-1 -
TGCGCCAGCAGCCGCCCCAGTGATGAAGCTTTCTTT CASSRPSDEAFF - TRBJ1-1 TRBV5-1 -
TGTGCCAGCACCCTTACCATACCGAACACCGGGGAGCTGTTTTTT CASTLTIPNTGELFF - TRBJ2-2 TRBV6-6 -
TGTGCCAGCAGCCAAGATGTAAGGGCCGGGGAGCTGTTTTTT CASSQDVRAGELFF - TRBJ2-2 TRBV3-1/TRBV3-2 -
TGTGCCAGCAGTTCACCTGGGTCTACCTACAATGAGCAGTTCTTC CASSSPGSTYNEQFF - TRBJ2-1 TRBV6-5 -
TGCGCCAGCTCGAGCTCCTATAATTCACCCCTCCACTTT CASSSSYNSPLHF - TRBJ1-6 TRBV10-2 few
TGTGCCAGCTCACCTCGGGACGGTCCGAAGGGGGCTGAAGCTTTCTTT CASSPRDGPKGAEAFF - TRBJ1-1 TRBV18 -
TGTGCCAGCAGTTTAAACAGGGGCACTGAAGCTTTCTTT CASSLNRGTEAFF TRBD1 TRBJ1-1 TRBV12-3/TRBV12-4 -
TGCGCCAGCAGCTTGGACTATTCCGGCCGGATGAACACTGAAGCTTTCTTT CASSLDYSGRMNTEAFF - TRBJ1-1 TRBV5-1 -
TGTGCCAGTAGTATAGGGGACAGCCGCAATCAGCCCCAGCATTTT CASSIGDSRNQPQHF TRBD1 TRBJ1-5 TRBV19 few
TGTGCCACCGCCCAGGACACAGATACGCAGTATTTT CATAQDTDTQYF - TRBJ2-3 TRBV12-3/TRBV12-4 -
TGCAGCGTGAGGGACAGCCATTCTGGAAACACCATATATTTT CSVRDSHSGNTIYF TRBD1 TRBJ1-3 TRBV29-1 -
TGTGCCTGGGATAAGACAGGGGGCGCCCACACTGAAGCTTTCTTT CAWDKTGGAHTEAFF TRBD1 TRBJ1-1 TRBV30 few
TGTGCCAGCAGTGCCGGGACCTCTAGGCTCAATGAGCAGTTCTTC CASSAGTSRLNEQFF - TRBJ2-1 TRBV6-6 -
TGTGCCAGCAGCTTAAGGGACCCGGGTCGGGATCAGCCCCAGCATTTT CASSLRDPGRDQPQHF - TRBJ1-5 TRBV7-8 -
TGTGCCAGCAGCCTCTGGACGGCGAACACTGAAGCTTTCTTT CASSLWTANTEAFF - TRBJ1-1 TRBV3-1/TRBV3-2 -
TGTGCCAGCAGTGAAGTGGGTTCTAACTATGGCTACACCTTC CASSEVGSNYGYTF - TRBJ1-2 TRBV6-1 -
TGTGCCACCAGTGATAAGAGTCTTGGCAGGGGCGACACAGATACGCAGTATTTT CATSDKSLGRGDTDTQYF - TRBJ2-3 TRBV24-1 -
TGTGCCAGCAGCCCGAACTATGGCTACACCTTC CASSPNYGYTF - TRBJ1-2 TRBV2 -
TGTGCCAGCAGTTTATCAGGGGGGGGCATAAATAATTCACCCCTCCACTTT CASSLSGGGINNSPLHF - TRBJ1-6 TRBV27 medium-sized
TGTGCCAGCAGCCAAGATCAGGGGGCGCTGGGAGAGACCCAGTACTTC CASSQDQGALGETQYF TRBD1 TRBJ2-5 TRBV14 -
TGTGCCAGCAGCTTCCCCGCCGGGACAGGGGGTTTCAATCAGCCCCAGCATTTT CASSFPAGTGGFNQPQHF TRBD1 TRBJ1-5 TRBV5-4 -
TGTGCCACCAGCGAAAGCGGGGGGCGTTACAATGAGCAGTTCTTC CATSESGGRYNEQFF TRBD2 TRBJ2-1 TRBV24-1 -
TGCGCCTGCAGGGGAGGGGGGGGGAAGGATACGCAGTATTTT CACRGGGGKDTQYF - TRBJ2-3 TRBV10-2 -
TGTGCCAGCAGTTCACTAGCGGGGGGTGAAAACATTCAGTACTTC CASSSLAGGENIQYF TRBD2 TRBJ2-4 TRBV27 -
TGTGCCTGCCAGCGGGAACCACCTAATGAAAAACTGTTTTTT CACQREPPNEKLFF - TRBJ1-4 TRBV30 -
TGTGCCAGCAGTGCCATAGGGGGTACGCAGTATTTT CASSAIGGTQYF - TRBJ2-3 TRBV2 once
TGTGCCAGCGGATCTTACACCGGAGAGTACACCGGGGAGCTGTTTTTT CASGSYTGEYTGELFF - TRBJ2-2 TRBV25-1 -
TGTGCCAGCAGCGTAGCCACGAACACCGGGGAGCTGTTTTTT CASSVATNTGELFF - TRBJ2-2 TRBV9 few
TGTGCCAGCAGTTTAAGGACAGCGAACACCGGGGAGCTGTTTTTT CASSLRTANTGELFF - TRBJ2-2 TRBV2 -
TGTGCCAGCAGCCAGGACAGGGGAGTGGTGGGAGCTTTCTTT CASSQDRGVVGAFF TRBD1 TRBJ1-1 TRBV3-1/TRBV3-2 -
TGTGCCAGCAGTTACTCGAGAAACCAGGGGATGGACTATGGCTACACCTTC CASSYSRNQGMDYGYTF - TRBJ1-2 TRBV6-2/TRBV6-3 -
TGTGCCAGCAGTGAAGGCTGGACCCTGAGGTCACCCCTCCACTTT CASSEGWTLRSPLHF - TRBJ1-6 TRBV2 -
TGTGCCACCAGTGATGGTACTAATAAGTGGGGGACATCCATTTACAATGAGCAGTTCTTC CATSDGTNKWGTSIYNEQFF - TRBJ2-1 TRBV24-1 -
TGTGCCAGTAGTCAAATGACAGGAGGTGTCGAAAAACTGTTTTTT CASSQMTGGVEKLFF - TRBJ1-4 TRBV19 -